The 32 T cell receptor beta chains reported below all come from one sample, sequenced in a study of cytomegalovirus exposure and HLA in healthy donors. Vbeta (60) and Jbeta (13) primers were used in the PCR. Sequenced by immunoSEQ multiplex PCR; TCRdb stores in-frame clones only, minus some. The sample carries 100,000 to 150,000 clones, around 83% recorded once. Sequenced material: PBMCs. These receptors came from a girl aged 2 to 10 in good health and CMV-seronegative.

The chain combines TRBV19 with TRBJ1-2; 8 bases map to TRBD1. There are 14 residues in the CDR3. CDR1 and CDR2 from the germline V gene are LNHDA and SQIVND (reference sequence). The V gene end was trimmed by 7 bases and the J gene end by 4 bases; junction bases not matched to a gene: 8. CDR3 in DNA: TGTGCCAGTACCCTTGACAGGGGTGGCTATGGCTACACCTTC. This translates into CASTLDRGGYGYTF.

The chain recombines TRBV25-1 with TRBJ2-3, with 8 bases identical to TRBD2. CDR1 MGHDK and CDR2 SYGVNS come from the germline V gene. V was pared by 2 bases and J by 0 bases, with 4 bases of the junction left unmatched. The CDR3 loop spans 16 amino acids. CDR3 region: CASSERASGSTDTQYF. The CDR3 DNA reads TGTGCCAGCAGTGAACGGGCTAGCGGGAGCACAGATACGCAGTATTTT.

The chain carries TRBV29-1 and TRBJ2-2; TRBD1 aligns across 9 bases. The CDR3 covers 15 residues. J was trimmed by 5 bases and V by 6 bases; bases with no gene match: 10. CDR1 and CDR2 (germline): SQVTM, ANQGSEA. Here the CDR3 reads CSVALQGAGTGELFF. For the CDR3, the DNA is TGCAGCGTCGCGCTACAGGGGGCAGGGACCGGGGAGCTGTTTTTT.

The chain combines TRBV6-1 with TRBJ1-6; weak D call: TRBD1 (6 bases). The germline V gene encodes CDR1 MNHNS and CDR2 SASEGT. The CDR3 spans 16 residues. V shed 2 bases and J shed 6 bases, with 14 bases lying between them. CDR3 coding DNA: TGTGCCAGCAGTGAATCCTGGGGGCGCAGTAATTCACCCCTCCACTTT. Its translation: CASSESWGRSNSPLHF.

This chain uses TRBV4-2 with TRBJ2-2; 7 bases match TRBD1. CDR1 LGHNA and CDR2 YNFKEQ come from the germline V gene. CDR3 length: 18 residues. V shed 0 bases, J shed 3 bases, and the junction held 10 bases outside the gene matches. The CDR3 coding sequence is TGTGCCAGCAGCCAAGAAGATCCCGGGACAGTATACACCGGGGAGCTGTTTTTT. Protein: CASSQEDPGTVYTGELFF.

The genes are TRBV5-1 and TRBJ1-2; D remains ambiguous. Germline CDR1 reads SGHRS; CDR2 reads YFSETQ. V lost 4 bases, J lost 0 bases, and 16 bases lay in between. The CDR3 consists of 16 residues. The CDR3 spells CASSPGEGRTNYGYTF. As DNA, the CDR3 is TGCGCCAGCAGCCCTGGGGAGGGAAGGACTAACTATGGCTACACCTTC. Full variable domain (outside the CDR3, taken from reference TRBV5-1 and TRBJ1-2): KAGVTQTPRYLIKTRGQQVTLSCSPISGHRSVSWYQQTPGQGLQFLFEYFSETQRNKGNFPGRFSGRQFSNSRSEMNVSTLELGDSALYLCASSPGEGRTNYGYTFGSGTRLTVV.

The chain links TRBV29-1 to TRBJ2-7; TRBD2 aligns across 8 bases. The CDR3 is 17 residues long. Germline lookup yields CDR1 SQVTM and CDR2 ANQGSEA. With 7 bases clipped from V and 0 bases from J, the junction kept 17 bases outside the gene matches. CDR3: CSAAGDIAGWNSYEQYF. CDR3 in DNA: TGCAGCGCCGCGGGTGACATAGCGGGATGGAACTCCTACGAGCAGTACTTC.

The gene calls are TRBV6-6 and TRBJ1-2; D not resolved. The CDR3 contains 10 residues. Germline values: CDR1 MNHNY, CDR2 SVGAGI (reference sequence). V dropped 6 bases and J dropped 5 bases, with 4 bases sitting between them. DNA of the CDR3: TGTGCCAGCAGCCAGTATGGCTACACCTTC. This translates into CASSQYGYTF.

This clone was seen once. J is TRBJ2-5 and V is TRBV28, with a weak D call TRBD1 (5 bases). In germline, CDR1 is MDHEN, CDR2 SYDVKM. Trimming took off 7 bases at V and 7 bases at J, with 10 bases between the two ends. The CDR3 runs 11 residues. Here the CDR3 reads CASTIDRTQYF. CDR3 sequence (DNA): TGTGCCAGCACCATAGACAGGACCCAGTACTTC.

There are a few counts of this clone. The chain has TRBV10-3 and TRBJ2-1; D uncertain. Germline CDR1 is ENHRY and CDR2 is SYGVKD. The ends were cut back, 0 bases at V and 7 bases at J, with 4 bases in the middle. The CDR3 spans 12 residues. CDR3 residues: CAISESENEQFF. The CDR3 nucleotides are TGTGCCATCAGTGAGTCGGAGAATGAGCAGTTCTTC.

This chain links TRBV27 with TRBJ1-2, with 7 bases identical to TRBD1. CDR1 and CDR2 from the germline V gene are MNHEY and SMNVEV (reference sequence). This CDR3 is 13 amino acids long. The junction had 4 bases not matched to a gene; V was cut back by 3 bases and J by 6 bases. The DNA for the CDR3 is TGTGCCAGCAGTTTCAACAGGGGAAATGGCTACACCTTC. It encodes CASSFNRGNGYTF.

The V gene is TRBV28, the J gene TRBJ1-2, with TRBD1 as a possible D gene (5 bases). This CDR3 region has 13 residues. Trimming removed 5 bases at V and 6 bases at J, with 13 bases between. Germline CDR1 and CDR2: MDHEN and SYDVKM. CDR3 DNA sequence: TGTGCCAGCAGTACAGGAGCCGTAAATGGCTACACCTTC. As protein: CASSTGAVNGYTF.

The rearrangement joins TRBV4-1 to TRBJ2-2, with TRBD1 matching over 10 bases. CDR3 length: 15 amino acids. J gave up 6 bases and V 6 bases, and 7 bases lay outside the gene matches. Germline loops: CDR1 MGHRA, CDR2 YSYEKL. In nucleotides, the CDR3 is TGCGCCAGCAGACCGGCCGGGACAGGGGCCGGGGAGCTGTTTTTT. Its protein product is CASRPAGTGAGELFF.

The rearrangement links TRBV7-6 to TRBJ1-1; perhaps TRBD1 as D (5 bases). This CDR3 contains 13 residues. The germline V gene encodes CDR1 SGHVS and CDR2 FNYEAQ. Trimming cost V 4 bases and J 4 bases, with 10 bases left between them. The CDR3 nucleotides read TGTGCCAGCAGCTCCGATAGGGGCACTGAAGCTTTCTTT. Translated: CASSSDRGTEAFF.

V and J are TRBV6-5 and TRBJ1-6; D is possibly TRBD1 (6 bases). V gave up 6 bases and J gave up 7 bases, with 13 bases separating them. This CDR3 is built from 14 residues. Germline V lookup: CDR1 MNHEY, CDR2 SVGAGI. The CDR3 loop reads CASRRRGLNSPLHF. The CDR3 DNA reads as TGTGCCAGCAGACGCAGGGGTCTGAATTCACCCCTCCACTTT.

The chain links TRBV6-1 to TRBJ2-2, with 8 bases matching TRBD1. The germline V gene encodes CDR1 MNHNS and CDR2 SASEGT. V lost 6 bases and J lost 1; bases outside the gene matches: 4. The CDR3 contains 15 residues. The CDR3 sequence: CASRDRGRNTGELFF. The DNA of the CDR3 is TGTGCCAGCAGAGACAGGGGCAGGAACACCGGGGAGCTGTTTTTT.

To note about this clone: The identical CDR3 is also encoded by other nucleotide sequences in the sample. The rearrangement joins TRBV4-3 to TRBJ2-1; TRBD1 agrees at 8 bases. CDR3 length: 16 amino acids. Per the germline V gene, CDR1 is LGHNA and CDR2 is YSLEER. V lost 0 bases and J lost 0; bases outside the gene matches: 1. The CDR3 coding sequence is TGCGCCAGCAGCCAAGATACAGGGGGCTCCTACAATGAGCAGTTCTTC. Translated, it gives CASSQDTGGSYNEQFF.

The chain is built from TRBV6-5 and TRBJ2-3; 7 positions match TRBD1. The CDR3 is 13 residues long. The germline gives CDR1 MNHEY, CDR2 SVGAGI. V lost 10 bases and J lost 2; bases outside the gene matches: 6. CDR3: CATTGQNTDTQYF. The CDR3 bases are TGTGCCACAACGGGACAGAACACAGATACGCAGTATTTT.

The V call is TRBV2, the J call TRBJ2-3; 14 bases align to TRBD2. Germline-derived CDR1 and CDR2 are SNHLY and FYNNEI. This CDR3 comprises 15 residues. The V and J ends lost 6 bases and 6 bases, in that order; junction bases with no gene match: 5. CDR3 DNA sequence: TGTGCCAGCAGAAGACTAGCGGGGGGGGTGGATACGCAGTATTTT. Its translation is CASRRLAGGVDTQYF.

This chain links TRBV5-1 with TRBJ2-2; 8 nucleotides align to TRBD2. J gave up 4 bases and V 6 bases, and 8 bases lay outside the gene matches. The CDR3 length is 15 residues. Germline CDR1 reads SGHRS; CDR2 reads YFSETQ. In DNA form, the CDR3 reads TGCGCCAGCAACGTGCGGGAGGCGGCCACCGGGGAGCTGTTTTTT. Its protein is CASNVREAATGELFF.

The CDR3 sequence: CASSAGTFYGYTF. CDR3 nucleotides: TGTGCCAGCAGCGCGGGAACGTTTTATGGCTACACCTTC. This rearrangement joins TRBV5-6 to TRBJ1-2; no definite D call. Germline CDR1 is SGHDT and CDR2 is YYEEEE. Trimming pared 4 bases from V and 5 bases from J, leaving 12 bases between. CDR3 size: 13 residues.

The rearrangement uses TRBV2 and TRBJ2-5; maybe TRBD2 (6 bases). Judging by the DNA end, TRBJ2-7 fits better; the J call may be wrong. This CDR3 is built from 15 residues. Germline values: CDR1 SNHLY, CDR2 FYNNEI. Here the CDR3 reads CASSEVGGKWYEQYF. The CDR3 DNA reads as TGTGCCAGCAGTGAAGTGGGCGGGAAGTGGTACGAGCAGTACTTC.

The V and J genes are TRBV7-9 and TRBJ2-7, with 7 bases identical to TRBD1. V shed 1 base, J shed 1 base, and the junction held 4 bases outside the gene matches. This CDR3 has 15 residues. Germline CDR1 SEHNR, CDR2 FQNEAQ (reference sequence). CDR3 in DNA: TGTGCCAGCAGCTTAGGGGACAGCTCGTCCTACGAGCAGTACTTC. As protein: CASSLGDSSSYEQYF.

This clone has only a few counts. This rearrangement joins TRBV5-1 to TRBJ2-5; TRBD1 aligns across 9 bases. Trimming at V came to 4 bases and at J to 5 bases, leaving 9 bases not matched to a gene. Per germline, CDR1 SGHRS and CDR2 YFSETQ. The CDR3 is made up of 15 amino acids. In nucleotides, the CDR3 is TGCGCCAGCAGCGAGCTCGGGACAGGGTGGGAGACCCAGTACTTC. Protein product: CASSELGTGWETQYF.

This clone appeared a few times. This sequence joins TRBV11-1 and TRBJ2-5; 12 bases map to TRBD1. TRBJ2-7 matches the DNA end more closely, so the J call is doubtful. The CDR3 covers 16 residues. Per the germline V gene, CDR1 is SGHAT and CDR2 is FQDESV (reference sequence). In nucleotides, the CDR3 is TGTGCCAGCAGCTTAGGAGGTGGGACAGGGGGCCGCGAGCAGTACTTC. It translates to CASSLGGGTGGREQYF.

The J gene is TRBJ1-2, the V gene TRBV6-5; no definite D call. CDR1 MNHEY and CDR2 SVGAGI come from the germline V gene. CDR3 size: 11 residues. V was cut by 4 bases and J by 11 bases, with 11 bases left in between. CDR3 protein: CASSSGGQYTF. DNA for the CDR3: TGTGCCAGCAGTTCTGGTGGGCAATACACCTTC.

The chain links TRBV4-3 to TRBJ1-4; a possible D gene is TRBD1 (6 bases). Germline loops: CDR1 LGHNA, CDR2 YSLEER. V was clipped by 6 bases and J by 0 bases, with 20 bases between them. The CDR3 loop spans 18 amino acids. The CDR3 sequence: CASSAGTQVPTTNEKLFF. As DNA, the CDR3 is TGCGCCAGCAGTGCCGGGACACAAGTCCCAACAACTAATGAAAAACTGTTTTTT.

This clone was seen just once. J is TRBJ2-1 and V is TRBV4-1; 7 bases match TRBD2. The junction had 4 bases not matched to a gene; V was cut back by 4 bases and J by 1 base. CDR1 is MGHRA and CDR2 is YSYEKL in the germline V gene. The CDR3 consists of 15 residues. The DNA of the CDR3 is TGCGCCAGCAGCCTGGCTAGCGGTTCCTACAATGAGCAGTTCTTC. It specifies CASSLASGSYNEQFF.

This sequence joins TRBV27 and TRBJ2-7, with 8 bases lining up with TRBD1. Losses at the gene ends were 2 bases for V and 0 bases for J; bases not matched to a gene: 3. The CDR3 extends over 15 amino acids. Germline CDR1 and CDR2: MNHEY and SMNVEV (reference sequence). CDR3: CASSLLGQDSYEQYF. The CDR3 nucleotides are TGTGCCAGCAGTTTACTGGGACAGGACTCCTACGAGCAGTACTTC.

This clone was detected only a few times. This chain links TRBV27 with TRBJ1-1; D call uncertain. The length of the CDR3 is 11 residues. Germline V lookup: CDR1 MNHEY, CDR2 SMNVEV (reference sequence). Trimming took off 8 bases at V and 1 base at J, with 5 bases between the two ends. In nucleotides, the CDR3 is TGTGCCAGCCTCGGGAACACTGAAGCTTTCTTT. This sequence encodes CASLGNTEAFF.

This sequence joins TRBV7-6 and TRBJ2-1, with 9 bases identical to TRBD2. Germline CDR1 and CDR2: SGHVS and FNYEAQ. The CDR3 has 17 residues. The trim removed 3 bases at V and 4 bases at J, leaving 10 bases unmatched. The CDR3 loop reads CASSFRPLAGSYNEQFF. The CDR3 nucleotides are TGTGCCAGCAGCTTCCGCCCGCTAGCGGGATCGTACAATGAGCAGTTCTTC.

The chain couples TRBV4-3 to TRBJ2-4; D not resolved. This CDR3 spans 16 amino acids. CDR1 is LGHNA, CDR2 YSLEER, per germline. The ends were cut back, 1 base at V and 4 bases at J, with 14 bases in the middle. The CDR3 spells CASSQVSNGVKNIQYF. CDR3 nucleotides: TGCGCCAGCAGCCAAGTTTCTAACGGAGTGAAAAACATTCAGTACTTC.